This TCR beta chain appears in the sequencing data of a study of T-cell memory formation after mild COVID-19 (dated by TCRdb to about 2021). About the investigation overall: Most TCR sequence clusters were specific to one of the two donors. Longitudinal TCRalpha and TCRbeta repertoire sequencing tracked T-cell clones expanding and contracting after mild COVID-19 in a couple of donors. Two young, previously healthy adult volunteers, one female and one male, were included in the cohort. Summary of the overall study and its limitations: SARS-CoV-2 specificity of the second-wave clones peaking on day 37 was not confirmed. Some responding clones were detected in pre-infection memory, suggesting pre-existing cross-reactive memory T cells joined the SARS-CoV-2 response. The study included only a couple of mild cases, and larger cohorts that include severe cases with pre-infection samples were judged to be necessary. Clones that contracted from day 15 to 85 showed balanced CD4/CD8 phenotypes, whereas a second wave of clones that expanded from day 15 to 37 leaned towards CD4+. Contracting CD4+ clones appeared mostly in the CM and EM memory subsets, whereas CD8+ clones were enriched in EMRA.

The CDR1 and CDR2 encoded by the germline V gene are MNHNS and SASEGT. V is clipped by 3 bases and J by 4 bases, and the sequence between their germline boundaries is 12 bases long. Taken from cysteine to phenylalanine, the CDR3 has 15 residues. The only DNA kept is the CDR3, 45 bases in frame from the first base. Ficoll-Paque density gradient centrifugation was the method used to isolate PBMCs. The sequencing machine was an Illumina NovaSeq 6000. Using 5'RACE with constant-segment primers, TCRalpha and TCRbeta cDNA libraries were constructed, with sample barcodes and unique molecular identifiers added in the process. Trizol reagent was used to extract RNA from every sample. The libraries were amplified in two PCR steps, and the second step added a second sample barcode and Illumina TruSeq adapters. Sequencing of the libraries was done on an Illumina NovaSeq, producing 2 x 150 bp paired-end reads. The published analysis was carried out like this. With migec v1.2.7, reads were demultiplexed and then collapsed into UMI-guided consensus sequences. Using mixcr v2.1.11, UMI consensuses were aligned to TRA and TRB V and J templates and then assembled into clonotypes. A clonotype was counted as expanded or contracted only if both edgeR and NoisET called the change significant, with noise models trained on biological replicates. For edgeR calls, a false discovery rate-adjusted p below 0.01 and a log2 fold-change threshold of 1 were applied. As an exploratory analysis of dynamics, PCA with hierarchical clustering was applied to max-normalized trajectories of the 1000 most abundant clonotypes. Separately sequenced CD4+ and CD8+ repertoires were used to assign a CD4 or CD8 phenotype to each responding clone. TCRdb reran the public reads through fastp at Q25 and MiXCR, keeping productive beta chains. Merged by CDR3 protein, the rows form single entries marked with the most common genes and DNA. V and J calls and clone size were set by TCRdb, not the authors. Counted in this sample were around 150,000 distinct CDR3 sequences; approximately 10% of them appeared once. Together, the top ten hold approximately 3.8% of the sample.

Only a few counts were recorded for this clonotype. Which antigen it targets is not known. Base qualities are not recorded, but no much larger clone differs from it by a single base. The origin of this receptor is a man aged 18 to 30 who had mild COVID-19 (a few samples of this study predate the infection). The sample titles of this study are shuffled in the database, so cell type and time point are left out; the donor was told from shared clones. The chain uses TRBV6-1 and TRBJ2-2; the best D guess is TRBD1, with 6 bases matching. The sequencing input was PBMCs or a T cell subset sorted from them (not recorded which). The DNA sequence is given as TGTGCCAGCAGTGAGCCCGGGACATCCACCGGGGAGCTGTTTTTT. This encodes CASSEPGTSTGELFF.